A selection of T cell receptor beta chains follows, all from one sample in a study of T cell repertoires in aging, cancer and after chemotherapy. In TCRdb, the multiplex PCR reads were re-called with MiXCR into one record per CDR3 protein. The sample gives roughly 4,900 distinct CDR3 sequences, 25% to 30% of which show up once; 30% to 35% is in the top ten. The sample was blood. The source is a human donor with a solid tumor. Each CDR3 is given with its conserved first and last residue. A D gene is named only where the DNA matches it firmly. Where a row states a size, it is once, few, many or the class of an expanded clone; other rows omit it.

NA,TRBV15,medium-sized,TRBJ2-3,CATSPQDTPPDTQYF,TGTGCCACCAGCCCACAGGACACCCCCCCAGATACGCAGTATTTT
TRBD1,TRBV5-1,NA,TRBJ1-2,CASSPGTGAMGGYTF,TGCGCCAGCAGCCCGGGGACAGGGGCGATGGGTGGCTACACCTTC
TRBD1,TRBV18,once,TRBJ1-1,CASSQTGGSNTEAFF,TGTGCCAGCTCGCAGACAGGGGGCTCTAACACTGAAGCTTTCTTT
NA,TRBV12-3/TRBV12-4,NA,TRBJ1-3,CASSLWGQVSGNAIYF,TGTGCCAGCAGTTTATGGGGACAAGTCTCTGGAAACGCCATATATTTT
NA,TRBV27,medium-sized,TRBJ1-6,CASSLLTMDSPLHF,TGTGCCAGCAGTTTATTAACAATGGATTCACCCCTCCACTTT
TRBD2,TRBV20-1,NA,TRBJ2-7,CSATPAGLAYEQYF,TGCAGTGCCACCCCAGCGGGACTCGCCTACGAGCAGTACTTC
NA,TRBV20-1,NA,TRBJ1-6,CSASGLQLSSYNSPLHF,TGCAGTGCTAGCGGTCTTCAGCTGAGCTCCTATAATTCACCCCTCCACTTT
TRBD2,TRBV24-1,NA,TRBJ2-7,CATSRAGGYEQYF,TGTGCCACCAGTAGGGCGGGGGGGTACGAGCAGTACTTC
NA,TRBV2,NA,TRBJ2-3,CASNPPPDDTQYF,TGTGCCAGCAATCCCCCGCCGGACGATACGCAGTATTTT
NA,TRBV7-4,NA,TRBJ2-7,CASSFNLDRSF,TGTGCCAGCAGCTTTAATCTCGACCGTAGCTTC
TRBD2,TRBV28,NA,TRBJ2-1,CASAQGGSRGEQFF,TGTGCCAGCGCCCAGGGCGGGAGTCGAGGTGAGCAGTTCTTC
NA,TRBV11-1,few,TRBJ2-1,CASSRSSGGYNEQFF,TGTGCCAGCAGCAGAAGTAGCGGTGGGTACAATGAGCAGTTCTTC
NA,TRBV19,medium-sized,TRBJ2-6,CAIADRGATGANVLTF,TGTGCCATAGCGGATAGGGGGGCAACTGGGGCCAACGTCCTGACTTTC
TRBD2,TRBV20-1,NA,TRBJ2-2,CSAPLAGGYTGELFF,TGCAGTGCACCACTAGCGGGAGGCTACACCGGGGAGCTGTTTTTT
NA,TRBV4-2,few,TRBJ1-4,CASSQDGAEKLFF,TGTGCCAGCAGCCAAGATGGGGCAGAAAAACTGTTTTTT
TRBD1,TRBV29-1,once,TRBJ1-2,CSVGGTGEAGYTF,TGCAGCGTTGGGGGGACAGGGGAGGCTGGCTACACCTTC
NA,TRBV7-2,NA,TRBJ2-7,CASSLDRPYEQYF,TGTGCCAGCAGCTTAGACAGGCCCTACGAGCAGTACTTC
TRBD1,TRBV6-2/TRBV6-3,medium-sized,TRBJ1-5,CASSWTGGYNQPQHF,TGTGCCAGCAGTTGGACAGGGGGCTATAATCAGCCCCAGCATTTT
NA,TRBV6-1,medium-sized,TRBJ2-1,CASSDRRGTLLYNEQFF,TGTGCCAGCAGCGACCGAAGGGGGACTCTCCTTTACAATGAGCAGTTCTTC
NA,TRBV5-5,NA,TRBJ1-5,CASSLWFGENQPQHF,TGCGCCAGCAGCCTCTGGTTCGGGGAAAATCAGCCCCAGCATTTT
NA,TRBV4-3,few,TRBJ1-6,CASSQESLRDSPLHF,TGCGCCAGCAGCCAAGAATCTCTAAGGGATTCACCCCTCCACTTT
TRBD1,TRBV19,medium-sized,TRBJ1-2,CASSTPQGSVGYTF,TGTGCCAGTAGTACCCCACAGGGGTCGGTTGGCTACACCTTC
NA,TRBV18,NA,TRBJ2-7,CASSPHNLFYEQYF,TGTGCCAGCTCACCACACAATTTGTTCTACGAGCAGTACTTC
NA,TRBV19,medium-sized,TRBJ1-1,CATPLQNTEAFF,TGTGCCACTCCACTACAGAACACTGAAGCTTTCTTT
NA,TRBV5-1,medium-sized,TRBJ2-3,CASSLGQTTDTQYF,TGCGCCAGCAGCTTGGGGCAGACCACAGATACGCAGTATTTT
NA,TRBV6-5,medium-sized,TRBJ1-2,CASSYRIGTGSLVNYGYTF,TGTGCCAGCAGTTACCGTATTGGCACAGGGAGTCTGGTAAACTATGGCTACACCTTC
NA,TRBV6-5,NA,TRBJ2-7,CASSPPVVVGRPYEQYF,TGTGCCAGCAGTCCCCCCGTGGTAGTGGGGAGGCCCTACGAGCAGTACTTC
TRBD2,TRBV15,few,TRBJ2-7,CATSRGGTSYEQYF,TGTGCCACCAGCAGGGGAGGGACCTCCTACGAGCAGTACTTC
NA,TRBV10-3,medium-sized,TRBJ1-5,CAISAQQGGYQPQHF,TGTGCCATCAGTGCTCAACAGGGAGGGTATCAGCCCCAGCATTTT